This T cell receptor beta chain was identified in a study of cytomegalovirus exposure and HLA in healthy donors. Study-level points and caveats: With high specificity and sensitivity, the classifier reportedly diagnosed cytomegalovirus status. In vitro checks showed that a few CMV-associated chains really do target CMV antigens. The study recorded over 150 TCR beta chains that were cytomegalovirus-associated.

Method: immunoSEQ multiplex PCR; TCRdb's copy keeps in-frame clones and lacks some. There are 240,000 or so clones in the sample; 75% to 90% occur only once, and 1% to 1.5% lies in the top ten. V lost 6 bases to trimming and J lost 1 base; unmatched junction nucleotides: 6. CDR3 length equals 15 residues. Germline CDR1 MNHEY, CDR2 SVGAGI. This clone was recorded once. The target antigen is unknown. The chain carries TRBV6-5 and TRBJ2-3; 8 bases are a match to TRBD2. The material sequenced was PBMCs. This clonotype was obtained from a woman in her thirties in good health and CMV-seropositive. CDR3 region: CASSRTTSGTDTQYF. The CDR3 region has the DNA TGTGCCAGCAGCCGGACGACTAGCGGCACAGATACGCAGTATTTT.